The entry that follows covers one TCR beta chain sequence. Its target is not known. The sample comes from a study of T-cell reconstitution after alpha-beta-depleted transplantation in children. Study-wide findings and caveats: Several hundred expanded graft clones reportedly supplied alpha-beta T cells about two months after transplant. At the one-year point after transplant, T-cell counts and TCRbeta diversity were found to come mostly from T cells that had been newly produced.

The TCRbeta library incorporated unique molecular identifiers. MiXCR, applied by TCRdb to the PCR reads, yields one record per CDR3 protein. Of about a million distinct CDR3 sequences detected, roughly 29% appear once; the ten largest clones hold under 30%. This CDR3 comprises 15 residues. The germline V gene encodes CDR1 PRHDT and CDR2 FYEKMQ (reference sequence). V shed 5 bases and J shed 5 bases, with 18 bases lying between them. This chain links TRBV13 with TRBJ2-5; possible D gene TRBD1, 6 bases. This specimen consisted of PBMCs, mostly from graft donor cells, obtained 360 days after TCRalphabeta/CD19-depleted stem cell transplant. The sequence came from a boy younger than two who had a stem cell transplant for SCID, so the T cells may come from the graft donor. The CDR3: CASSLRDTDLETQYF. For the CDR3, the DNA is TGTGCCAGCAGCCTCCGGGACACCGACCTGGAGACCCAGTACTTC.